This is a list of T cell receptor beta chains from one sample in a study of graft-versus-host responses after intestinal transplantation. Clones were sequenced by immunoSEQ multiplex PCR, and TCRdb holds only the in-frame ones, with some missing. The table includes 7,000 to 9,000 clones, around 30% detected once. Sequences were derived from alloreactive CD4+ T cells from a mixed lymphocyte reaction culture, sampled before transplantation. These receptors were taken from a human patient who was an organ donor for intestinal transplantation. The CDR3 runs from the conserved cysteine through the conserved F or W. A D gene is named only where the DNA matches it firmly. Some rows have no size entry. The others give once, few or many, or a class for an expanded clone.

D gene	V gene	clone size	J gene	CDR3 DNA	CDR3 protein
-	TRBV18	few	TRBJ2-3	TGTGCCAGCTCCCCGAGGGTGGGTACGCAGTATTTT	CASSPRVGTQYF
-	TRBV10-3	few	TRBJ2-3	TGTGCCAGCGGCGCGGCAGATACGCAGTATTTT	CASGAADTQYF
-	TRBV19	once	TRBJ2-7	TGTGCCAGTGGGCCCGGGGGAAATTACGAGCAGTACTTC	CASGPGGNYEQYF
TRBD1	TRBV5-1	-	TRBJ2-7	TGCGCCAGCAGCTTGGGGGACAGGGGCCACGAGCAGTACTTC	CASSLGDRGHEQYF
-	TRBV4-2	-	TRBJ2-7	TGTGCCAGCAGCCGACTGGGGCACAGCTCCTACGAGCAGTACTTC	CASSRLGHSSYEQYF
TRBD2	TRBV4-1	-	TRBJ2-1	TGCGCCAGCAGCCAAACCCTCCCGGGACTAGCGGGAGAGAAGGCCTACAATGAGCAGTTCTTC	CASSQTLPGLAGEKAYNEQFF
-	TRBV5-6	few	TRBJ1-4	TGTGCCAGCAGCCCCGGGGGAACTAATGAAAAACTGTTTTTT	CASSPGGTNEKLFF
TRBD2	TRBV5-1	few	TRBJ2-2	TGCGCCAGCAGCTCGTTAGCGGGCCACACCGGGGAGCTGTTTTTT	CASSSLAGHTGELFF
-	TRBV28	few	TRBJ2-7	TGTGCCAGCAGTTCCCTACCGTACGAGCAGTACTTC	CASSSLPYEQYF
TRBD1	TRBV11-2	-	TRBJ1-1	TGTGCCAGCAGGCGATACAGGGGCCCTGAAGCTTTCTTT	CASRRYRGPEAFF
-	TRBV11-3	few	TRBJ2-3	TGTGCCAGCAGCTTAGATACGACAGGAAGCACAGATACGCAGTATTTT	CASSLDTTGSTDTQYF
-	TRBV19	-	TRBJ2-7	TGTGCCAGTAGTACCGTCCTCCACCGGGTTACCCACAACGAGCAGTACTTC	CASSTVLHRVTHNEQYF
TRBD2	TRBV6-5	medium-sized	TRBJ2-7	TGTGCCAGCAGTCGGACTAGCGGGGGGTACGAGCAGTACTTC	CASSRTSGGYEQYF
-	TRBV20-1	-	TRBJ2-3	TGCAGGGCGGATAGCACAGATACGCAGTATTTT	CRADSTDTQYF
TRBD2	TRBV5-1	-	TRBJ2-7	TGCGCCAGCAGCTTGGCCGGCGGGGGGGCTGGCGAGCAGTACTTC	CASSLAGGGAGEQYF
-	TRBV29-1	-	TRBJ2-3	TGCAGCGTTGGCAGGGGGACTTATAGCACAGATACGCAGTATTTT	CSVGRGTYSTDTQYF
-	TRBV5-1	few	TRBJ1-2	TGCGCCAGCAGCCCACGGGAGTCCCTACGGCCTACGGCTTATGGCTACACCTTC	CASSPRESLRPTAYGYTF
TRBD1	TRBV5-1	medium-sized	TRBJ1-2	TGCGCCAGCAGCTTGGGGGACAGGGGATATGGCTACACCTTC	CASSLGDRGYGYTF
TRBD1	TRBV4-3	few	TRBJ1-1	TGCGCCAGCAGCCAAGCATGGGACAGGATGAACACTGAAGCTTTCTTT	CASSQAWDRMNTEAFF
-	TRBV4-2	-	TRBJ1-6	TGTGCCAGCAGCCAAGGGCCGGGAGGGGAAGGATCACCCCTCCACTTT	CASSQGPGGEGSPLHF
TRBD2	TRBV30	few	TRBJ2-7	TGTGCCGGGAGGGCCTCCTACGAGCAGTACTTC	CAGRASYEQYF
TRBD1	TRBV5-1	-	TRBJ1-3	TGCGCCAGCAGCTCTTCGACAGGGGATTTCTCTGGAAACACCATATATTTT	CASSSSTGDFSGNTIYF
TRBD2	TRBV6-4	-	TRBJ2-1	TGTGCCAGCAGTGAACTAGCGGGGTCTTACAATGAGCAGTTCTTC	CASSELAGSYNEQFF
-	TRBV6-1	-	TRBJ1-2	TGTGCCAGCAGTGAAGCGGGTGGCCACAGTGGCTACACCTTC	CASSEAGGHSGYTF